The clone carrying this T cell receptor (beta chain) has ten or more counts. Its antigen is undetermined. This specimen belongs to a study of response to subunit inactivated influenza vaccine. Looked up from germline, CDR1 is ENHRY and CDR2 is SYGVKD. Trimming cost V 7 bases and J 7 bases; bases outside gene matches: 16. The CDR3 runs 17 residues. Whole-study results and caveats: Authors suggested few new T cells are recruited by each seasonal influenza vaccination.

TCRdb recomputed calls from the RT-PCR reads with MiXCR, one row per CDR3 protein. The data contain about 520,000 distinct CDR3 sequences, approximately 11% of them singletons. This rearrangement joins TRBV10-3 to TRBJ2-1, with 10 bases identical to TRBD2. The clonotype originates from a man aged 45-60 years who received an inactivated influenza vaccine. Source: PBMCs from blood, taken about 40 days after vaccination. CDR3 in DNA: TGTGCCATCAAGTGGGGCGGGAGCGGGAGGGATCGGAATGAGCAGTTCTTC. Translating gives CAIKWGGSGRDRNEQFF.